This TCR beta chain was recovered during a study of T-cell memory formation after mild COVID-19. Study results and limitations: CD4+ contracting clones lay mainly in CM and EM, CD8+ ones in EMRA. Pre-infection memory showed some responding clones, and this suggested that cross-reactive memory joined.

CDR1 is SGHKS, CDR2 YYEKEE, per germline (reference sequence). CDR3 size: 13 residues. Trimming removed 7 bases at V and 0 bases at J, with 11 bases between. Worth noting for this clonotype: The antigen remains undetermined.

TCRdb independently ran MiXCR on the 5' RACE reads; one entry per CDR3 protein. The sample lists about 120,000 distinct CDR3 sequences; approximately 16% were seen once. The TCR sequence derives from an adult woman who had mild COVID-19 (a few samples of this study predate the infection). Cell type and time point are not known. The chain is built from TRBV5-5 and TRBJ2-7; TRBD1 is a possible D gene (6 bases). The sample consisted of PBMCs or a T cell subset sorted from them (not recorded which). CDR3 in DNA: TGTGCCAGCGAACGGGACACCTCCTACGAGCAGTACTTC. Amino acid sequence: CASERDTSYEQYF. The full variable domain, in which reference TRBV5-5 and TRBJ2-7 provide the parts outside the CDR3, is DAGVTQSPTHLIKTRGQQVTLRCSPISGHKSVSWYQQVLGQGPQFIFQYYEKEERGRGNFPDRFSARQFPNYSSELNVNALLLGDSALYLCASERDTSYEQYFGPGTRLTVT.